The 10 T cell receptor beta chains listed next were all sequenced from one sample in a study of cytomegalovirus exposure and HLA in healthy donors. The table came from immunoSEQ multiplex PCR; TCRdb's copy has only in-frame clones and leaves some out. The profile shows under 250,000 clones, over 75% of them singletons. What was sequenced was PBMCs. The receptor source for this set is a man younger than 35 in good health and CMV-seropositive.

This clone was seen more than once but under ten times. The chain has TRBV6-4 and TRBJ2-1, with TRBD2 matching over 10 bases. The CDR3 is 15 amino acids. The V segment lost 2 bases and the J segment 4 bases; nucleotides outside the gene matches: 2. Germline-derived CDR1 and CDR2 are MRHNA and SNTAGT. The CDR3 sequence: CASSDEAGGYNEQFF. In DNA form, the CDR3 reads TGTGCCAGCAGTGACGAAGCGGGAGGGTACAATGAGCAGTTCTTC.

This clone was seen repeatedly, ten times or more. The chain recombines TRBV25-1 with TRBJ2-7; unclear D gene. V was pared by 4 bases and J by 7 bases, with 14 bases between. CDR1 is MGHDK and CDR2 is SYGVNS in the germline V gene. The CDR3 totals 13 residues. CDR3 sequence reads: CASSASWVGEQYF. CDR3 in DNA: TGTGCCAGCAGTGCGAGTTGGGTGGGAGAGCAGTACTTC.

CDR3 in amino acids: CASSLAGGQGNTIYF. The CDR3 nucleotides read TGTGCCAGCAGCTTAGCCGGGGGACAGGGAAACACCATATATTTT. The rearrangement joins TRBV7-9 to TRBJ1-3; 7 bases align to TRBD1. This CDR3 spans 15 amino acids. Unmatched junction bases numbered 3, after V lost 0 bases and J lost 4 bases. Looked up from germline, CDR1 is SEHNR and CDR2 is FQNEAQ (reference sequence).

This rearrangement joins TRBV5-1 to TRBJ1-5; D possibly corresponds to TRBD1 (6 bases). CDR1 and CDR2 (germline): SGHRS, YFSETQ. Between the trimmed V and J ends, which lost 1 base and 7 bases, there was a span of 15 bases. This CDR3 is built from 15 residues. This CDR3 reads CASSLNGGPNQPQHF. CDR3 sequence (DNA): TGCGCCAGCAGCTTGAACGGGGGCCCAAACCAGCCCCAGCATTTT.

V is TRBV19 and J is TRBJ2-7, with 10 bases lining up with TRBD2. The CDR3 has 15 residues. Germline V gene data show CDR1 as LNHDA and CDR2 as SQIVND (reference sequence). With 2 bases clipped from V and 2 bases from J, the junction kept 3 bases outside the gene matches. CDR3 sequence reads: CASSITLAGAYEQYF. CDR3 DNA sequence: TGTGCCAGTAGTATAACGCTAGCGGGAGCCTACGAGCAGTACTTC.

J is TRBJ2-7 and V is TRBV27, with TRBD2 identical over 11 bases. Germline loops: CDR1 MNHEY, CDR2 SMNVEV (reference sequence). CDR3 length: 14 residues. After removal of 7 bases from V and 4 bases from J, the junction contained 6 bases not matched to a gene. CDR3 DNA: TGTGCCAGCACTGGAGGGACTAGCGGTTACGAGCAGTACTTC. Its protein product is CASTGGTSGYEQYF.

The V call is TRBV6-6, the J call TRBJ2-1; the D gene is possibly TRBD2 (6 bases). Trimming took 11 bases from V and 6 from J, leaving 20 bases between them. The CDR3 sequence is 14 residues long. Germline CDR1 is MNHNY and CDR2 is SVGAGI (reference sequence). CDR3 amino acids: CAGGSTGTANEQFF. The CDR3 DNA sequence: TGTGCCGGGGGATCTACCGGGACTGCCAATGAGCAGTTCTTC.

J is TRBJ2-1 and V is TRBV13; TRBD2 agrees at 7 bases. Trimming took 1 base from V and 8 from J; bases not matched to a gene: 2. The length of the CDR3 is 13 residues. Germline V gene sequence: CDR1 PRHDT, CDR2 FYEKMQ (reference sequence). The DNA of the CDR3 is TGTGCCAGCAGCTTAGAGCGGGGAGATGAGCAGTTCTTC. This codes for CASSLERGDEQFF.

The chain has TRBV6-5 and TRBJ2-7; D remains unclear. The CDR3 length is 12 residues. Germline-derived CDR1 and CDR2 are MNHEY and SVGAGI. V lost 10 bases and J 2 bases, leaving 12 bases between the germline ends. The CDR3 sequence: CATSTPTYEQYF. For the CDR3, the DNA is TGTGCCACCTCGACGCCAACCTACGAGCAGTACTTC.

This chain uses TRBV5-1 with TRBJ1-1; D is unresolved. Germline V gene sequence: CDR1 SGHRS, CDR2 YFSETQ. The CDR3 runs 15 residues. The V end was cut by 1 base, the J end by 5 bases, with 15 bases between. CDR3 nucleotides: TGCGCCAGCAGCTTGACCAGCCCCGCCCGTACTGAAGCTTTCTTT. This translates into CASSLTSPARTEAFF.